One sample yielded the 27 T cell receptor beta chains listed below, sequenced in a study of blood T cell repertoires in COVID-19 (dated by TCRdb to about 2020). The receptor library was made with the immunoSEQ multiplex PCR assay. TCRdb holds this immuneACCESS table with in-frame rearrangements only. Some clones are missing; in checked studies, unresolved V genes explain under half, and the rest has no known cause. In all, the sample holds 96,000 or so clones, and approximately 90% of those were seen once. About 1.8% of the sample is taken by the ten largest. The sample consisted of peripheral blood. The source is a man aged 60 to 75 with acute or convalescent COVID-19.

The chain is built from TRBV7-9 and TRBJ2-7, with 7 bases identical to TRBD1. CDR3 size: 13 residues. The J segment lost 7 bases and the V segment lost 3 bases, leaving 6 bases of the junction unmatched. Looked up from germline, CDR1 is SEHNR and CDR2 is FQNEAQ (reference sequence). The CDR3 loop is CASSFKGAWEQYF. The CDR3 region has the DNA TGTGCCAGCAGCTTCAAGGGGGCTTGGGAGCAGTACTTC.

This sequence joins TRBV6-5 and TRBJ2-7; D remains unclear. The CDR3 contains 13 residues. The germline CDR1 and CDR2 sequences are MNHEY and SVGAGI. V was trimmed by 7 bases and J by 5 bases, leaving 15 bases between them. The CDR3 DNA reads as TGTGCCAGCATGGAACAGAACAACGACGAGCAGTACTTC. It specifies CASMEQNNDEQYF.

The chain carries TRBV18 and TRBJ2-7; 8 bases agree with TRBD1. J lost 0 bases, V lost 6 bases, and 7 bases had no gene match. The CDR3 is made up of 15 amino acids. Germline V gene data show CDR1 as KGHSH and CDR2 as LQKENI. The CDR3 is CASSRPGQDSYEQYF. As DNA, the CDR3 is TGTGCCAGCTCTCGTCCGGGACAGGACTCCTACGAGCAGTACTTC.

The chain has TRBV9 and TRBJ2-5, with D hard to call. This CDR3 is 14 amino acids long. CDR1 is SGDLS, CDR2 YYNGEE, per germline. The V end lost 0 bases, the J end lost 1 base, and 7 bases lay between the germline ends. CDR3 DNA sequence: TGTGCCAGCAGCGTAGGGTCGGTCCAAGAGACCCAGTACTTC. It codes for CASSVGSVQETQYF.

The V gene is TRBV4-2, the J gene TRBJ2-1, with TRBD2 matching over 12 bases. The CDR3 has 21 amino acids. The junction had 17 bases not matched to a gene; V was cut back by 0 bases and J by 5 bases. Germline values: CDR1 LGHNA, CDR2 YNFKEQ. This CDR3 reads CASSQDLARTSGIVVDNEQFF. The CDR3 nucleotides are TGTGCCAGCAGCCAAGATTTAGCTCGGACTAGCGGGATCGTGGTTGACAATGAGCAGTTCTTC.

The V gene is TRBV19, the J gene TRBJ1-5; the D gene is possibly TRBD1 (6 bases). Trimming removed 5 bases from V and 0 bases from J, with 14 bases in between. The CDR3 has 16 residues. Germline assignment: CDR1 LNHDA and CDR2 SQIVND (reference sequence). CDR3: CASSATGTYSNQPQHF. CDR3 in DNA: TGTGCCAGTAGTGCGACAGGAACCTATAGCAATCAGCCCCAGCATTTT. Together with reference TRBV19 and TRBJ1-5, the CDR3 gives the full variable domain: DGGITQSPKYLFRKEGQNVTLSCEQNLNHDAMYWYRQDPGQGLRLIYYSQIVNDFQKGDIAEGYSVSREKKESFPLTVTSAQKNPTAFYLCASSATGTYSNQPQHFGDGTRLSIL.

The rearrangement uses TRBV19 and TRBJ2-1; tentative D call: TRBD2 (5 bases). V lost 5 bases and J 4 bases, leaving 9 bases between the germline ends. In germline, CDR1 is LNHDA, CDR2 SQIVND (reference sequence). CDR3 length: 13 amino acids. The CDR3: CASSYGDYNEQFF. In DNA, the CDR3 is TGTGCCAGTAGTTACGGGGATTACAATGAGCAGTTCTTC. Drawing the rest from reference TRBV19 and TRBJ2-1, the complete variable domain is DGGITQSPKYLFRKEGQNVTLSCEQNLNHDAMYWYRQDPGQGLRLIYYSQIVNDFQKGDIAEGYSVSREKKESFPLTVTSAQKNPTAFYLCASSYGDYNEQFFGPGTRLTVL.

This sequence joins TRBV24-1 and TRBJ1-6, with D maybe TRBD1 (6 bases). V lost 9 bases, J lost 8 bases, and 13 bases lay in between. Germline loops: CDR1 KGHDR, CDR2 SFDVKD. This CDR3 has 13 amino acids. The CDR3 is CATHRVLDSPLHF. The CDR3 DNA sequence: TGTGCCACCCACAGGGTCTTGGATTCACCCCTCCACTTT.

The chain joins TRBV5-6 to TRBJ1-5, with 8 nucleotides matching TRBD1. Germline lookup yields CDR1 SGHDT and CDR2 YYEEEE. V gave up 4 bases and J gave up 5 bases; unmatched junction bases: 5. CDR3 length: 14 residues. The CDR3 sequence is CASSRTTGDQPQHF. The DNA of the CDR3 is TGTGCCAGCAGCAGAACGACAGGGGATCAGCCCCAGCATTTT.

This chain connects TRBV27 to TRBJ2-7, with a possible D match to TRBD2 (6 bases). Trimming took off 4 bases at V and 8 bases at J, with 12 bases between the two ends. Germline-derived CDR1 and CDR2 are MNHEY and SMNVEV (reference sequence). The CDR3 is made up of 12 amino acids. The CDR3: CASSSGDVKQYF. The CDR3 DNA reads TGTGCCAGCAGTTCGGGGGACGTTAAGCAGTACTTC.

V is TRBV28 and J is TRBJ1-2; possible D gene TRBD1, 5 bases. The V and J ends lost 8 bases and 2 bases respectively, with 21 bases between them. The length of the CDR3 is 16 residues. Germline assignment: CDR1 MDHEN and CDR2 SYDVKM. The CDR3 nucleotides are TGTGCCAGCCTTTCTTTGATCAGGACACCCAACTATGGCTACACCTTC. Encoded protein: CASLSLIRTPNYGYTF.

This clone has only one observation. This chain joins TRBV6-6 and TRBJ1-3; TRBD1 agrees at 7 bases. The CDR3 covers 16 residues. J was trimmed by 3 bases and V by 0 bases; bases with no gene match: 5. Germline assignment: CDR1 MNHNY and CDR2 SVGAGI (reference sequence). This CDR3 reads CASSYSLQGDGNTIYF. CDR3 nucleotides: TGTGCCAGCAGTTACTCTCTTCAGGGGGATGGAAACACCATATATTTT.

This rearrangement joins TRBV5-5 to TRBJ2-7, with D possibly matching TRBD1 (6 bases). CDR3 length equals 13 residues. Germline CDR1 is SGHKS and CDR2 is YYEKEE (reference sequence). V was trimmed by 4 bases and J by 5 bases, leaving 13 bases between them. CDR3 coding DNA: TGTGCCAGCAGCAGGCAGGGGTTCAACGAGCAGTACTTC. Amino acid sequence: CASSRQGFNEQYF.

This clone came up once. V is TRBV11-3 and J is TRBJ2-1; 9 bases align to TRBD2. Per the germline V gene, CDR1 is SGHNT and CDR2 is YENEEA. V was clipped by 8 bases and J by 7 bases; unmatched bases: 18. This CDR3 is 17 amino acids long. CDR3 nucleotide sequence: TGTGCCAGCGGAAATAAGGTGGTTGGCGGGAGGGCAAATGAGCAGTTCTTC. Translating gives CASGNKVVGGRANEQFF. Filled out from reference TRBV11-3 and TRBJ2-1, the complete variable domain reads EAGVVQSPRYKIIEKKQPVAFWCNPISGHNTLYWYLQNLGQGPELLIRYENEEAVDDSQLPKDRFSAERLKGVDSTLKIQPAELGDSAVYLCASGNKVVGGRANEQFFGPGTRLTVL.

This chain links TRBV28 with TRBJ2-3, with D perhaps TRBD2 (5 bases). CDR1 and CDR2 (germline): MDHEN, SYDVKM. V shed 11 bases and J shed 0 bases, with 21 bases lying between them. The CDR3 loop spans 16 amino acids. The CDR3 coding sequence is TGTGCCTGTAACCCCCCGGGATCCCAAAGCACAGATACGCAGTATTTT. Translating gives CACNPPGSQSTDTQYF.

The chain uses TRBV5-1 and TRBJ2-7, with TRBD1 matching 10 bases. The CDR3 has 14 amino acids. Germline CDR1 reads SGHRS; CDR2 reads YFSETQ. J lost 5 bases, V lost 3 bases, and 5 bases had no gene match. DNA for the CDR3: TGCGCCAGCAGCTGGGGGGACAGGGGCGACGAGCAGTACTTC. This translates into CASSWGDRGDEQYF.

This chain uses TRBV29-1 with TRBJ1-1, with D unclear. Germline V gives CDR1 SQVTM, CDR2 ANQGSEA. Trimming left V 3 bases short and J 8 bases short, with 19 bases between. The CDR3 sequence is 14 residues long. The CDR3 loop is CSVDNPTRYGEAFF. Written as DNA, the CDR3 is TGCAGCGTTGATAACCCCACCAGGTACGGAGAAGCTTTCTTT. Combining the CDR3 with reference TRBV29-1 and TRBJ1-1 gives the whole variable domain SAVISQKPSRDICQRGTSLTIQCQVDSQVTMMFWYRQQPGQSLTLIATANQGSEATYESGFVIDKFPISRPNLTFSTLTVSNMSPEDSSIYLCSVDNPTRYGEAFFGQGTRLTVV.

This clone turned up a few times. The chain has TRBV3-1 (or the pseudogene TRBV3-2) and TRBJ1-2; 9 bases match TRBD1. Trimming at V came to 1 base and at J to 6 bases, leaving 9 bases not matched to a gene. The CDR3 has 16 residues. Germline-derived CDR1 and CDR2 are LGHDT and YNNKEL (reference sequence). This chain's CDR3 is CASSQVKYRGLDGYTF. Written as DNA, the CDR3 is TGTGCCAGCAGCCAAGTTAAATACAGGGGGCTGGATGGCTACACCTTC.

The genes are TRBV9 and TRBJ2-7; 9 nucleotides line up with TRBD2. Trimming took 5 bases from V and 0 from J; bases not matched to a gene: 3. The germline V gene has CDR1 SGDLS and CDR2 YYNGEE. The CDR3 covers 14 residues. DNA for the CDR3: TGTGCCAGCAGTGCGGGAGGGAGCTCCTACGAGCAGTACTTC. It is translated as CASSAGGSSYEQYF.

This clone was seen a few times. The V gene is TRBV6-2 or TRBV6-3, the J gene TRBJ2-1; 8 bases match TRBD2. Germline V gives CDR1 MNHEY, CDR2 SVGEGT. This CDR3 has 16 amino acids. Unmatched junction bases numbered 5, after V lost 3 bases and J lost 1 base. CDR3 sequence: CASSYVAGFSYNEQFF. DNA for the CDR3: TGTGCCAGCAGTTATGTAGCGGGATTTTCCTACAATGAGCAGTTCTTC.

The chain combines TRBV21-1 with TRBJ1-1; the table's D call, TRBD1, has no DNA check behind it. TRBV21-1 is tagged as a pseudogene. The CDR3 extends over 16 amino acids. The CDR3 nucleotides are TGTGCCAGCAGCCCGGATTTAGACAGGGGAATCACTGAAGCTTTCTTT. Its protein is CASSPDLDRGITEAFF.

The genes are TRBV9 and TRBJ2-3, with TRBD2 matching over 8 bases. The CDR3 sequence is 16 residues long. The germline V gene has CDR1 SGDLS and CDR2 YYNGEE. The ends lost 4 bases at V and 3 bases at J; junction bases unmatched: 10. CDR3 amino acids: CASSPVHGRATDTQYF. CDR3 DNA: TGTGCCAGCAGCCCAGTACACGGGAGGGCAACAGATACGCAGTATTTT.

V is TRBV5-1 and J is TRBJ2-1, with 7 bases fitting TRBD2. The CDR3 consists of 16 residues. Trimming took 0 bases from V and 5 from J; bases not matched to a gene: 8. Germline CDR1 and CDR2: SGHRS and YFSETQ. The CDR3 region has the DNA TGCGCCAGCAGCTTGGTAGTAGCGGGTTTTCACAATGAGCAGTTCTTC. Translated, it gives CASSLVVAGFHNEQFF.

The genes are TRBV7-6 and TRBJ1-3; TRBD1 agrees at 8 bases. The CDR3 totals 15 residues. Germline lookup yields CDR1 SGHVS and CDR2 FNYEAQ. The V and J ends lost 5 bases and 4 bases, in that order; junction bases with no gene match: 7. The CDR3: CASSLWTGKGNTIYF. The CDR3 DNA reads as TGTGCCAGCAGCCTCTGGACAGGGAAGGGAAACACCATATATTTT.

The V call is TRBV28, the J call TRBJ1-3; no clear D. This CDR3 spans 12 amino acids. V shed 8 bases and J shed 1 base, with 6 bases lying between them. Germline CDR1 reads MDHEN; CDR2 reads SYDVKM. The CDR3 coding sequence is TGTGCCAGCGCCGGGTCTGGAAACACCATATATTTT. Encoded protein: CASAGSGNTIYF.

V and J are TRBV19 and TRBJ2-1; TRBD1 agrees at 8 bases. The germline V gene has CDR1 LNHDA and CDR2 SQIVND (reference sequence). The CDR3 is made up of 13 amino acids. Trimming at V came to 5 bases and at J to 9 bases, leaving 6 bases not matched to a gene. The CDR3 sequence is CASSPNTGGEQFF. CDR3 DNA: TGTGCCAGTAGTCCTAATACAGGGGGTGAGCAGTTCTTC.

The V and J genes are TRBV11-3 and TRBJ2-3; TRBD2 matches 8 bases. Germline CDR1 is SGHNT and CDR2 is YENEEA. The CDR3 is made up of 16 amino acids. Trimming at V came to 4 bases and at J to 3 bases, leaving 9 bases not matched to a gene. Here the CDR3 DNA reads TGTGCCAGCAGCTCTAGGACTAGCCGTGGGACAGATACGCAGTATTTT. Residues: CASSSRTSRGTDTQYF.